Sequencing of this T cell receptor (beta chain) was carried out in a study of blood T cell repertoires in COVID-19. Study information: The analysed material was cDNA or gDNA that came from T cells, B-cell-depleted T cells, or PBMCs.

V was clipped by 6 bases and J by 2 bases; unmatched bases: 6. This CDR3 contains 14 residues. In germline, CDR1 is MNHEY, CDR2 SMNVEV (reference sequence). Here immunoSEQ multiplex PCR was the method, and the copy in TCRdb shows in-frame clones only, minus some. Among around 140,000 clones listed, over 75% were seen once. Individuals aged about 18 to 89 years were recruited from around 22 US areas. Grouping used clinical history reported by participants in a survey and questionnaire. Recovered status in Cohort 3 required two negative PCRs, clearance, or symptom resolution. Sequenced: PBMCs or T cells enriched from blood (not recorded which). The source is a woman between 50 and 59 years old who had recovered from COVID-19. J is TRBJ1-2 and V is TRBV27, with 7 nucleotides matching TRBD1. CDR3 bases: TGTGCCAGCAGGAATACGGGACAGAACTATGGCTACACCTTC. Translating it yields CASRNTGQNYGYTF.